Below are 15 T cell receptor beta chains sequenced from a single sample in a study of neurological immune-mediated disorders. MiXCR was run by TCRdb on the 5' RACE reads, yielding one entry per CDR3 protein. The sample consists of some 28,000 distinct CDR3 sequences, more than 6.5% of them appearing once. Sequencing input: PBMCs. These receptors were obtained from a woman aged 45-59 years in good health.

This clonotype has a count of ten or more. The CDR3 coding sequence is TGTGCCAGCAGCTTAAGTCAGGGTTATTCACCCCTCCACTTT. It codes for CASSLSQGYSPLHF. This sequence joins TRBV7-3 and TRBJ1-6; maybe TRBD1 (5 bases). In germline, CDR1 is SGHTA, CDR2 FQGTGA. The CDR3 is made up of 14 amino acids. V lost 1 base to trimming and J lost 8 bases, with 9 bases between them. Drawing the rest from reference TRBV7-3 and TRBJ1-6, the complete variable domain is GAGVSQTPSNKVTEKGKYVELRCDPISGHTALYWYRQSLGQGPEFLIYFQGTGAADDSGLPNDRFFAVRPEGSVSTLKIQRTERGDSAVYLCASSLSQGYSPLHFGNGTRLTVT.

Only one count was recorded for this clonotype. The rearrangement joins TRBV25-1 to TRBJ2-1; D gene ambiguous. V shed 7 bases and J shed 10 bases, with 17 bases lying between them. The germline gives CDR1 MGHDK, CDR2 SYGVNS. The CDR3 contains 13 residues. The CDR3 here is CASTSPGIREQFF. CDR3 DNA sequence: TGTGCCAGCACCTCACCCGGAATCCGCGAGCAGTTCTTC.

This clonotype was recorded many times. The chain joins TRBV12-3 or TRBV12-4 to TRBJ1-6; D remains unclear. The CDR3 has 12 residues. V was clipped by 5 bases and J by 12 bases, with 11 bases between them. The CDR3 spells CASSPEGLPLHF. CDR3 sequence (DNA): TGTGCCAGCAGTCCCGAGGGATTACCCCTCCACTTT.

At least ten counts were recorded for this clonotype. V and J are TRBV29-1 and TRBJ1-2; 8 positions agree with TRBD1. The CDR3 has 15 residues. The V gene's germline CDR1 is SQVTM and CDR2 ANQGSEA. Trimming took 6 bases from V and 0 from J; bases not matched to a gene: 9. The CDR3 reads CSVNRDRRANYGYTF. DNA for the CDR3: TGCAGCGTAAATCGGGACAGGCGGGCTAACTATGGCTACACCTTC.

The J gene is TRBJ2-3, the V gene TRBV7-2, with 13 bases matching TRBD2. The CDR3 spans 16 residues. Germline trimming cut 7 bases from V and 6 bases from J; bases unmatched to any gene: 10. Germline lookup yields CDR1 SGHTA and CDR2 FQGNSA. The CDR3 coding sequence is TGTGCCAGCAAGGGGACTAGCGGGGACTCAGGGGATACGCAGTATTTT. Protein product: CASKGTSGDSGDTQYF.

This clonotype was counted many times. J is TRBJ2-7 and V is TRBV20-1, with D maybe TRBD1 (5 bases). Germline loops: CDR1 DFQATT, CDR2 SNEGSKA (reference sequence). Trimming pared 4 bases from V and 2 bases from J, leaving 9 bases between. This CDR3 is 12 amino acids long. The DNA of the CDR3 is TGCAGTGCTAAGAAGGGGCCCTACGAGCAGTACTTC. As protein: CSAKKGPYEQYF.

This clonotype has ten or more counts. CDR3: CASSQNTRGQGYTF. The CDR3 DNA sequence: TGTGCCAGCAGCCAAAATACCAGGGGTCAAGGCTACACCTTC. The chain links TRBV14 to TRBJ1-2; a weak D match, TRBD1 (6 bases). V dropped 2 bases and J dropped 8 bases, with 15 bases sitting between them. The germline V gene encodes CDR1 SGHDN and CDR2 FVKESK. The CDR3 totals 14 residues.

This clonotype came up many times. The gene calls are TRBV5-1 and TRBJ2-2, with TRBD2 matching over 8 bases. The J segment lost 0 bases and the V segment lost 4 bases, leaving 5 bases of the junction unmatched. CDR1 and CDR2 (germline): SGHRS, YFSETQ. The CDR3 totals 16 residues. CDR3 nucleotide sequence: TGCGCCAGCAGCCTATCGGGGGGGACGAACACCGGGGAGCTGTTTTTT. Its protein is CASSLSGGTNTGELFF. Supplemented by reference TRBV5-1 and TRBJ2-2, the full variable domain reads KAGVTQTPRYLIKTRGQQVTLSCSPISGHRSVSWYQQTPGQGLQFLFEYFSETQRNKGNFPGRFSGRQFSNSRSEMNVSTLELGDSALYLCASSLSGGTNTGELFFGEGSRLTVL.

The sample holds many counts of this clonotype. This chain uses TRBV29-1 with TRBJ2-1; 11 bases are shared with TRBD2. Germline V CDR1 and CDR2: SQVTM, ANQGSEA. This CDR3 is 13 amino acids long. V was pared by 7 bases and J by 7 bases, with 6 bases of the junction left unmatched. This CDR3 reads CSAALAGGNEQFF. The CDR3 DNA is TGCAGCGCCGCTCTAGCGGGGGGTAATGAGCAGTTCTTC.

Many counts were recorded for this clonotype. The chain is built from TRBV28 and TRBJ2-4, with 11 bases that match TRBD2. There are 16 residues in the CDR3. Germline V gene lookup returns CDR1 MDHEN and CDR2 SYDVKM. J lost 2 bases, V lost 2 bases, and 2 bases had no gene match. The CDR3 bases are TGTGCCAGCAGTTTACTAGCGGGAGGTACCAAAAACATTCAGTACTTC. Translated: CASSLLAGGTKNIQYF.

Ten or more counts support this clonotype. This chain connects TRBV6-5 to TRBJ1-5; D is unclear. The V end was cut by 6 bases, the J end by 6 bases, with 21 bases between. The CDR3 runs to 16 residues. Looked up from germline, CDR1 is MNHEY and CDR2 is SVGAGI. The CDR3 here is CASSPAENLLGQPQHF. The CDR3 bases are TGTGCCAGCAGCCCAGCAGAAAACCTTCTGGGTCAGCCCCAGCATTTT.

This rearrangement joins TRBV11-2 to TRBJ1-2, with a tentative D call TRBD1 (6 bases). Trimming stripped 4 bases from V and 8 bases from J, with 20 bases between. The CDR3 is made up of 15 amino acids. Germline CDR1 reads SGHAT; CDR2 reads FQNNGV. The CDR3 coding sequence is TGTGCCAGCAGCTCGACAGGTCAAATCGTCTCAGGCTACACCTTC. Translation gives CASSSTGQIVSGYTF. Full variable domain (missing parts from reference TRBV11-2 and TRBJ1-2): EAGVAQSPRYKIIEKRQSVAFWCNPISGHATLYWYQQILGQGPKLLIQFQNNGVVDDSQLPKDRFSAERLKGVDSTLKIQPAKLEDSAVYLCASSSTGQIVSGYTFGSGTRLTVV.

This clonotype was counted at least ten times. V gene TRBV20-1 combines with J gene TRBJ2-1, with TRBD2 identical over 16 bases. This CDR3 spans 17 amino acids. The V and J ends lost 1 base and 8 bases, in that order; junction bases with no gene match: 8. From germline, CDR1 is DFQATT and CDR2 SNEGSKA (reference sequence). CDR3 region: CSARVPGLAGGFDEQFF. In DNA, the CDR3 is TGCAGTGCTAGAGTTCCGGGACTAGCGGGGGGGTTTGATGAGCAGTTCTTC.

This clonotype was detected many times. The chain couples TRBV5-1 to TRBJ2-5, with 7 bases that match TRBD1. Per the germline V gene, CDR1 is SGHRS and CDR2 is YFSETQ. V lost 0 bases and J lost 4; bases outside the gene matches: 6. This CDR3 region has 15 residues. The CDR3 DNA reads TGCGCCAGCAGCTTGGGACAGGGAGATGGAGAGACCCAGTACTTC. Protein sequence: CASSLGQGDGETQYF.

This clonotype appeared many times. The genes are TRBV20-1 and TRBJ1-1, with D perhaps matching TRBD1 (6 bases). Germline loops: CDR1 DFQATT, CDR2 SNEGSKA (reference sequence). CDR3 length: 14 amino acids. V gave up 0 bases and J gave up 3 bases, with 11 bases separating them. CDR3 amino acids: CSARDGTGYTEAFF. For the CDR3, the DNA is TGCAGTGCTAGAGATGGAACAGGGTACACTGAAGCTTTCTTT.